This T cell receptor (beta chain) was found in a study of shared clonotypes between healthy human individuals (TCRdb year 2020). Concerning the study at large: A couple of women and a few men aged 18 to 49 years were included in the cohort. Per donor, three plates each were used for CD4 naive and CD4 memory, two for CD8 naive, and one for CD8 memory. Blood TCR repertoires of roughly 5 healthy adults were deeply sequenced to estimate repertoire size and the extent of clonotype sharing between individuals. Different laboratories and diverse techniques were used to prepare libraries and sequence TCR repertoires, to increase sequencing depth and limit assay-specific biases. Per donor, leukapheresis produced somewhere between about 0.94 and 9 billion PBMCs.

Using the deep immunoSEQ assay, TCR CDR3 regions were amplified from genomic DNA by multiplex PCR. Extracted genomic DNA from each cell subset was spread evenly across all wells of several immunoSEQ 96-well plates, with each plate serving as a replicate. Each replicate PCR for sorted subsets received about 180 ng genomic DNA, equal to about 29,000 T cell genomes. Purified libraries were quantified with a Qubit 3.0 fluorometer, sized on a Bioanalyzer 2100, and re-quantified with the KAPA Library Quantification kit. Every immunoSEQ 96-well plate was sequenced on a separate single-read 150-cycle Illumina NextSeq 550 flow cell. The study's processing was this. Because the immunoSEQ output included only junctional sequences and no quality scores, the filtering could not be the same as the filtering used for full-length reads. To assign V/J genes and CDR3, sequences were annotated using PyIR, a Python wrapper for IgBLAST v1.9, with IMGT germline references. Any read was removed if the V/J assignment was weak (E-value above 1e-6), the CDR3 was missing, or the read contained stop codons, out-of-frame junctions, or ambiguous translated residues. A V3J clonotype was defined by an identical inferred V gene, J gene, and CDR3 amino acid sequence. Percentage overlap between repertoires was calculated by dividing the number of shared unique clonotypes by the size of the smaller repertoire. Repertoire richness was assessed with RTK rarefaction, the Chao1 estimator, and Recon v2.1 estimates of unobserved clonotypes. Generation probabilities were computed with OLGA for all TCRbeta clonotypes obtained by the gDNA method from several donors. In TCRdb, the immuneACCESS table is reduced to in-frame sequences with V and J assigned. These tables do not hold every clone; where another copy was compared, an unresolved V gene accounts for under half, and the others remain unexplained. The V and J calls and clone size come from that table; D and trimming were worked out from the DNA. The sample table shows about 600,000 clones, and 97% are seen once. The top ten clones comprise about 0.06% of the sample.

The donors were healthy, HIV-negative adults who had no recently reported acute infections or vaccinations. Every donor was a Caucasian adult living in Nashville, Tennessee, USA. Magnetic negative selection was used to enrich CD4+ T cells, after which naive cells were positively selected on CD45RA and the negative fraction became the memory subset. Blood was collected by leukapheresis, and PBMCs were isolated by Ficoll-Histopaque density gradient centrifugation and then cryopreserved in liquid nitrogen vapor phase. Analytical flow cytometry was used to check the purity and quantity of each magnetically sorted T cell population. Genomic DNA was isolated from every sorted fraction and measured by UV absorbance on a Nanodrop 2000c. This clone was observed once. No antigen is known for it. Base qualities are not provided; no much larger clone lies one nucleotide away. What the study reported, not specific to this receptor: Naive subsets generally had larger estimated clonotype richness than memory subsets. Rarefaction of sorted-subset datasets indicated incomplete sequencing despite the large sequencing depth. Sampling was restricted to blood, and TCR repertoires in tissues likely differ from the TCR repertoires found in blood. The small number of donors limited the genetic and exposure-history diversity represented. When several donors were compared, the shared fraction of clonotypes was 5% to 6.5% for naive CD4, around 3.5% for naive CD8, roughly 2.5% for memory CD4, and 0.3% to 0.5% for memory CD8. Pairwise subsampling indicated that sequencing depth was expected to affect the degree of clonotype sharing among donors. Clonotypes shared by all four sorted-subset donors showed higher generation probabilities than non-shared clonotypes.

Here V drops 1 base and J drops 3 bases, and the junction holds 3 bases not matched to any gene. Its CDR3 holds 14 amino acids, cysteine through phenylalanine. Just the 42-base CDR3 DNA is kept, in frame starting at base 1. According to the germline V gene, CDR1 reads LGHNA and CDR2 reads YNFKEQ. The rearrangement joined TRBV4-2 to TRBJ2-7; 7 bases in the junction line up with TRBD1. The receptor's source is a woman in her thirties in good health. The material sequenced was naive CD4+ T cells sorted from blood. This sample's cell subset or site label indicates: CD45RA+ positively selected. The DNA is TGTGCCAGCAGCCAAGGTCCAGGGGGCTACGAGCAGTACTTC. Its protein product is CASSQGPGGYEQYF.